The clone carrying this T cell receptor beta chain appeared many times. What it binds is not known. This entry is derived from a study of neurological immune-mediated disorders. Study-wide results and caveats: The multiple sclerosis repertoire cluster had no clinical or MRI feature associated with it. HTLV-1-associated myelopathy ranked highest for TCR clonal expansion and multiple sclerosis lowest, beneath healthy controls.

Noted time point: longitudinal time-point 3. As for the cDNA, it was generated by 5'RACE with 10-nucleotide random UMIs. TCRdb independently ran MiXCR on the 5' RACE reads; one entry per CDR3 protein. This table holds approximately 80,000 distinct CDR3 sequences, around 4% found once. Sequencing used PBMCs. The sequence derives from a woman aged 55-69 years with multiple sclerosis.

CDR3 DNA: TGTGCCACCAGTGATGGGGCAGGATGGTCCTACAATGAGCAGTTCTTC. This encodes CATSDGAGWSYNEQFF. The chain has TRBV24-1 and TRBJ2-1, with a tentative D call TRBD1 (5 bases). This CDR3 is built from 16 residues. Trimming left V 3 bases short and J 1 base short, with 12 bases between. Germline V gives CDR1 KGHDR, CDR2 SFDVKD.